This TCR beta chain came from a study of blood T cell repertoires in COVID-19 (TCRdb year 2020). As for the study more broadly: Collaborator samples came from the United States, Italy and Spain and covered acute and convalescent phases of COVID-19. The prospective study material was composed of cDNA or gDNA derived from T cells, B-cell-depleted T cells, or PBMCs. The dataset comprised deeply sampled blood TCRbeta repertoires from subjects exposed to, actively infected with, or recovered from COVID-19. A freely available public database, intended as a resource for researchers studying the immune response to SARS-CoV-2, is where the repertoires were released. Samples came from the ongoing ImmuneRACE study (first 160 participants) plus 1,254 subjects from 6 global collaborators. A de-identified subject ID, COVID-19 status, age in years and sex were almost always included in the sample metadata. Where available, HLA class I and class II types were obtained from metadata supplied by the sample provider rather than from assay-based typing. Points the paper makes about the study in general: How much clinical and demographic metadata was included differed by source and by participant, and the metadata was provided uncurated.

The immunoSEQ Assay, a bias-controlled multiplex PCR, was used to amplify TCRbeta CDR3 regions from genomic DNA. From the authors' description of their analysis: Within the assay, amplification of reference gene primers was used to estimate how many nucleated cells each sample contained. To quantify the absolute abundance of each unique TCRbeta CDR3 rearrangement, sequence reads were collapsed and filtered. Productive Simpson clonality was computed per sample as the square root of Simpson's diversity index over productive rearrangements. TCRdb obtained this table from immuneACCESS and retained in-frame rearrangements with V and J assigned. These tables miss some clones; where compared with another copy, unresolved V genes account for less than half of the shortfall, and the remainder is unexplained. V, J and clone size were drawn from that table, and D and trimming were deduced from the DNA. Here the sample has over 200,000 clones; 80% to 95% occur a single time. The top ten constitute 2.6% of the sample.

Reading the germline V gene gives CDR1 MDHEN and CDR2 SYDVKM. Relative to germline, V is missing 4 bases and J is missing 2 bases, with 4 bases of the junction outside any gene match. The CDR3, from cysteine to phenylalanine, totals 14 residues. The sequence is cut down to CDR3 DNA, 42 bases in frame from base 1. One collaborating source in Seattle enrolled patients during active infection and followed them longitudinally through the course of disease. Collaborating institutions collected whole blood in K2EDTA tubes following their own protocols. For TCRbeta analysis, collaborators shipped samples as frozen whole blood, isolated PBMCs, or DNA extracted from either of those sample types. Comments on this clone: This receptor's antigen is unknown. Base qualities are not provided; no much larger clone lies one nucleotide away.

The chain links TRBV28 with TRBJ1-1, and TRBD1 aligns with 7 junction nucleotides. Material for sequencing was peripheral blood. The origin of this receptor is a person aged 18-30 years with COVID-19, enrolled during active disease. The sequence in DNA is TGTGCCAGCAGTTACAGGGGTGGAAACACTGAAGCTTTCTTT. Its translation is CASSYRGGNTEAFF.